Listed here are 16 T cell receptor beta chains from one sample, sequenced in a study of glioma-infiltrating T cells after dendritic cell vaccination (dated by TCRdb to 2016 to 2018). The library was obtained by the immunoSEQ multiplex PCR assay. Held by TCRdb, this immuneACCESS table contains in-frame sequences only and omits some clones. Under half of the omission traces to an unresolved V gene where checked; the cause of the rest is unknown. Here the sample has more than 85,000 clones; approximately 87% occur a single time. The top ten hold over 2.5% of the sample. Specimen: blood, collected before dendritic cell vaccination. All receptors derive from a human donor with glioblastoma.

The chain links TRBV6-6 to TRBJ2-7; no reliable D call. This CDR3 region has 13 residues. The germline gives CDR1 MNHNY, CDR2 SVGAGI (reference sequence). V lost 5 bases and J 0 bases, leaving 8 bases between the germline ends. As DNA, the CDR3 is TGTGCCAGCAGTACTACCTCCTCCTACGAGCAGTACTTC. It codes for CASSTTSSYEQYF.

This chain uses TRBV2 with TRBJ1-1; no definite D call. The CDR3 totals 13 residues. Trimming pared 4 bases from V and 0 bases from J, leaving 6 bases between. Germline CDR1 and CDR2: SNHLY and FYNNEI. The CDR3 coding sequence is TGTGCCAGCAGTGCCGAGGTGAACACTGAAGCTTTCTTT. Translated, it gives CASSAEVNTEAFF.

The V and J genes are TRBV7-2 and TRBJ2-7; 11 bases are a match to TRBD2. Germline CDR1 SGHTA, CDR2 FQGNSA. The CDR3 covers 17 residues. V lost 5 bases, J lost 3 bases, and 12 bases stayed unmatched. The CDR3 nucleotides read TGTGCCAGCAGCCTCCTCCTAGCGGGAGGAAGTGTCTACGAGCAGTACTTC. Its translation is CASSLLLAGGSVYEQYF.

The chain's CDR3 is CASSPGRTGENTEAFF. The CDR3 region has the DNA TGCGCCAGCAGCCCAGGAAGGACAGGGGAAAACACTGAAGCTTTCTTT. V usage is TRBV5-1 and J usage is TRBJ1-1; 9 bases match TRBD1. V was pared by 4 bases and J by 2 bases, with 9 bases of the junction left unmatched. Per germline, CDR1 SGHRS and CDR2 YFSETQ. The CDR3 runs 16 residues.

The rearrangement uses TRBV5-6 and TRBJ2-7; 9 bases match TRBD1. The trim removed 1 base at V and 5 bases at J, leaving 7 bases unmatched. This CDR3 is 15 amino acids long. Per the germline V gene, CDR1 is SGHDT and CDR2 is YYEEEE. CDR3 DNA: TGTGCCAGCAGCTTGCAGGGGACAGGGAACCACGAGCAGTACTTC. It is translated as CASSLQGTGNHEQYF.

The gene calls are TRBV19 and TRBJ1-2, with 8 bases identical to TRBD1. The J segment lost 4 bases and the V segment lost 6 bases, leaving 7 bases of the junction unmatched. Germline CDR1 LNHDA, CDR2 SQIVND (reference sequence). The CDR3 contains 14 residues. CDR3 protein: CASRRDRTFYGYTF. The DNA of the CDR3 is TGTGCCAGTAGGCGGGACAGGACCTTCTATGGCTACACCTTC.

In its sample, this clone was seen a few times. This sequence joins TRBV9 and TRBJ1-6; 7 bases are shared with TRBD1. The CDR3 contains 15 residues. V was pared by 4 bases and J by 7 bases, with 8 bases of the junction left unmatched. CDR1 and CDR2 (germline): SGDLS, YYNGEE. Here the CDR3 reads CASSLQTGNNSPLHF. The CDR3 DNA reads TGTGCCAGCAGCTTACAGACAGGGAACAATTCACCCCTCCACTTT.

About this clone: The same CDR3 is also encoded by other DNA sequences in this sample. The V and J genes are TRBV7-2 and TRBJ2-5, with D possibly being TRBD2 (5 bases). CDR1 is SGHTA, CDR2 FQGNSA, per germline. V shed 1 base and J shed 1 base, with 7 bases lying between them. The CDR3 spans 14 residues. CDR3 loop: CASSLVATQETQYF. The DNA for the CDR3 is TGTGCCAGCAGCTTAGTAGCGACCCAAGAGACCCAGTACTTC.

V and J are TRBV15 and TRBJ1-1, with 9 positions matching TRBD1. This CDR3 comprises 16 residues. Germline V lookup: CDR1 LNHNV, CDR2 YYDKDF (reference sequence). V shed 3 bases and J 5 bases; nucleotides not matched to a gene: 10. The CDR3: CATSSLLGQGHTEAFF. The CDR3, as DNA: TGTGCCACCAGCAGCCTACTGGGACAGGGCCATACTGAAGCTTTCTTT.

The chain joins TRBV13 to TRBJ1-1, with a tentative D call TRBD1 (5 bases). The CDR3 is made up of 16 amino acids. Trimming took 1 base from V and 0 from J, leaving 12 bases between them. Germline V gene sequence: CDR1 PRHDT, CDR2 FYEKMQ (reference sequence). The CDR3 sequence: CASSLEVGGVNTEAFF. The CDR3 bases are TGTGCCAGCAGCTTAGAAGTGGGGGGGGTGAACACTGAAGCTTTCTTT.

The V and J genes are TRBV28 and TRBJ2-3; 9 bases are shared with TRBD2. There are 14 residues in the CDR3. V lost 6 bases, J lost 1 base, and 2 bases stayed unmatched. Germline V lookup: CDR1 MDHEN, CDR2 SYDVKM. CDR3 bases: TGTGCCAGCAGGCGCGGGGGGGGCACAGATACGCAGTATTTT. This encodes CASRRGGGTDTQYF.

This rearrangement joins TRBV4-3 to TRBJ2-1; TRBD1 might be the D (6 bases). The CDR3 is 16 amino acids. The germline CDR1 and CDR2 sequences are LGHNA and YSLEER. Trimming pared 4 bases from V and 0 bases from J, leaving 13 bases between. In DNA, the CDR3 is TGCGCCAGCAGCCCCAAGAAAGGGGGCTCCTACAATGAGCAGTTCTTC. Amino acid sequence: CASSPKKGGSYNEQFF.

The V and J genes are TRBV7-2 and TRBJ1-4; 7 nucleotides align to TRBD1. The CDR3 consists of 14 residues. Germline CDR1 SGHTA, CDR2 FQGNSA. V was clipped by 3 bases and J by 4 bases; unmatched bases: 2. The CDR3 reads CASSLGQINEKLFF. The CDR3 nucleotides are TGTGCCAGCAGCTTGGGACAGATTAATGAAAAACTGTTTTTT.

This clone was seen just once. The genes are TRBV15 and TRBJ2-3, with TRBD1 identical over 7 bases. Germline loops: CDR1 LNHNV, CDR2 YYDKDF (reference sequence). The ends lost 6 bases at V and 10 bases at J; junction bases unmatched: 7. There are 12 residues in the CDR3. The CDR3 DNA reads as TGTGCCACCAGTCCGAGACAGGGTGCGCAGTATTTT. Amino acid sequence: CATSPRQGAQYF.

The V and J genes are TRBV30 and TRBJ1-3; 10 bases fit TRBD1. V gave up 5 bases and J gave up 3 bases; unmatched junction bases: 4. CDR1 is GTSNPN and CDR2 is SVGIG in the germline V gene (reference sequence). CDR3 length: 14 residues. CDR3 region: CAWAGQGNGNTIYF. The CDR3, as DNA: TGTGCCTGGGCGGGACAGGGGAATGGAAACACCATATATTTT. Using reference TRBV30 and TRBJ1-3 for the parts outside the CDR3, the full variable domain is SQTIHQWPATLVQPVGSPLSLECTVEGTSNPNLYWYRQAAGRGLQLLFYSVGIGQISSEVPQNLSASRPQDRQFILSSKKLLLSDSGFYLCAWAGQGNGNTIYFGEGSWLTVV.

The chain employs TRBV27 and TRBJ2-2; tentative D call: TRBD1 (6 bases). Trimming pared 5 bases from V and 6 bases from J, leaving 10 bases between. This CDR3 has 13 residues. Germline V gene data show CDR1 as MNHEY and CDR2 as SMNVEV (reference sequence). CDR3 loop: CASSIQGSGELFF. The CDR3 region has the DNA TGTGCCAGCAGTATACAGGGATCCGGGGAGCTGTTTTTT.